This T cell receptor beta chain originates from a study of beta chain features in type 1 diabetes. As every portion of the isolated RNA was reverse transcribed, the sequencing read expressed TCRB transcripts. Assay: immunoSEQ multiplex PCR; the TCRdb copy retains only in-frame clones and omits some. The sample carries about 170,000 clones, about 7.8% recorded once. Study observations and caveats: Type 1 diabetes patients had TCRB CDR3s that were shorter (moderately but significantly so) in all four CD4+ subsets.

V lost 7 bases to trimming and J lost 4 bases, with 11 bases between them. This CDR3 has 13 amino acids. CDR1 is SGHTA and CDR2 is FQGNSA in the germline V gene. Points on this clone: Its cognate antigen is unknown.

This sequence joins TRBV7-2 and TRBJ1-5; D is unresolved. Material: central memory CD4+ T cells from blood. This receptor was taken from a woman aged 40 to 50 with type 1 diabetes. Written as DNA, the CDR3 is TGTGCCAGCACTCAGAACGGGAATCAGCCCCAGCATTTT. This gives the protein CASTQNGNQPQHF.